Sequencing of this T cell receptor (beta chain) was carried out in a study of monozygotic twins with inflammatory bowel disease. Findings and caveats of the study: None of the different T cell subtypes could be distinguished from one another. By inverse Simpson index, TCRbeta diversity was lower in IBD patients than in healthy co-twins.

The team made cDNA by running eight separate reactions for each sample. UMIs were attached via template switching, each with a 6-nucleotide sample barcode. TCRdb reanalyzed the 5' RACE reads and collapses them to one entry per CDR3 protein, without DNA. The sample shows about 350,000 distinct CDR3 sequences, and 2% sits with its ten largest clones. CDR1 is SGHTA and CDR2 is FQGNSA in the germline V gene. The CDR3 covers 15 residues. A word on this clonotype: Antigen specificity is unknown.

The sequence was obtained from a human donor with ulcerative colitis or Crohn's disease, or a healthy co-twin of an affected twin (not recorded which). Sequenced: blood. The J gene is TRBJ1-2, the V gene TRBV7-2. This chain's CDR3 is CASSPVGPDLYGYTF.